Included here is one TCR beta chain sequence, with context. The target antigen is unknown. This may be a read error: a much more frequent sequence differs by one nucleotide. CDR1 and CDR2 from the germline V gene are SGHTS and YDEGEE. The length of the CDR3 is 15 residues. Trimming removed 3 bases at V and 7 bases at J, with 20 bases between. Every patient had bone marrow sampled while the disease was active. From around 440 ng of RNA, a library with molecular barcoded alpha/delta and beta/gamma adaptors was made. From the reads, TCRdb called clonotypes with MiXCR, one entry per CDR3 protein. The table has 15,000 to 20,000 distinct CDR3 sequences, around 20% seen once. The source of the sample is a study of read filtering for tumor transcriptome and immune sequencing. Study-wide background: Patients were approximately 17 male and approximately 14 female, mean age 65.9 years, range roughly 47 to 80. TCR-mapped reads were about 3.5 to 11 million with IR-seq versus about 85 to 1,300 with RNA-seq. General study findings and limits: Sorted CD138-negative bone marrow cells were not purified T cells.

What was sequenced was a population of CD138-negative cells sorted from bone marrow. The genes are TRBV5-8 and TRBJ2-7; perhaps TRBD2 as D (5 bases). This TCR was sampled from a donor at least 40 years old with multiple myeloma. CDR3 loop: CASSSILEGEGEQYF. The CDR3 nucleotides are TGTGCCAGCAGCTCCATACTAGAGGGAGAAGGAGAGCAGTACTTC.